These 11 T cell receptor beta chains originate from one sample sequenced in a study of T cell repertoires in cytomegalovirus infection. Their cognate antigens are unknown. TCRdb reprocessed the reads with MiXCR, giving one entry per CDR3 protein. The sample shows under 850,000 distinct CDR3 sequences, 30% to 40% of them seen only once. Sequences were derived from cultured PBMCs, sampled from culture after CMV antigen stimulation. Source of these receptors: a human donor in good health (CMV status not recorded). Some clones in this sample may be carry-over from other donors' samples.

The V and J genes are TRBV10-3 and TRBJ2-3; D uncertain. The V end lost 8 bases, the J end lost 2 bases, and 11 bases lay between the germline ends. This CDR3 has 13 amino acids. Germline V gives CDR1 ENHRY, CDR2 SYGVKD. CDR3 coding DNA: TGTGCCATCGGCGACGCCCCCACAGATACGCAGTATTTT. Amino acid sequence: CAIGDAPTDTQYF.

This clonotype has at least ten counts. V and J are TRBV7-2 and TRBJ1-4; unclear D gene. Trimming took off 1 base at V and 10 bases at J, with 16 bases between the two ends. Germline V lookup: CDR1 SGHTA, CDR2 FQGNSA. This CDR3 region has 15 residues. In nucleotides, the CDR3 is TGTGCCAGCAGCTTAGTGGCCGACCCCTGGGGAAAACTGTTTTTT. This codes for CASSLVADPWGKLFF.

The chain links TRBV6-2 or TRBV6-3 to TRBJ2-2, with 7 nucleotides matching TRBD2. V trimming: 5 bases; J trimming: 6 bases; junction bases outside the gene matches: 3. Germline V gives CDR1 MNHEY, CDR2 SVGEGT. The CDR3 is made up of 13 amino acids. CDR3 DNA sequence: TGTGCCAGCAGTAGGGCGGGGGCCGGGGAGCTGTTTTTT. Protein product: CASSRAGAGELFF.

This sequence joins TRBV6-2 or TRBV6-3 and TRBJ2-3; the D is unclear. Trimming took off 2 bases at V and 6 bases at J, with 18 bases between the two ends. This CDR3 is built from 16 residues. CDR1 is MNHEY and CDR2 is SVGEGT in the germline V gene. CDR3 loop: CASSYGSAAGLDTQYF. CDR3 coding DNA: TGTGCCAGCAGTTACGGCTCGGCGGCTGGTTTGGATACGCAGTATTTT.

CDR3 bases: TGTGCCAGCATTAAACAGGGGGGAGGCGGGGAGCTGTTTTTT. Amino acids: CASIKQGGGGELFF. The chain joins TRBV2 to TRBJ2-2, with 8 bases identical to TRBD1. The trim removed 7 bases at V and 7 bases at J, leaving 8 bases unmatched. Germline CDR1 SNHLY, CDR2 FYNNEI. CDR3 length equals 14 residues.

The chain joins TRBV6-9 to TRBJ2-5; D unresolved. Per germline, CDR1 MNHGY and CDR2 SVAAGI. V dropped 3 bases and J dropped 7 bases, with 9 bases sitting between them. The CDR3 extends over 12 amino acids. The CDR3 region is CASSYPARTQYF. The CDR3 region has the DNA TGTGCCAGCAGTTACCCGGCGCGGACCCAGTACTTC.

The chain recombines TRBV5-6 with TRBJ2-1; 10 positions match TRBD2. Losses at the gene ends were 4 bases for V and 8 bases for J; bases not matched to a gene: 18. Germline CDR1 and CDR2: SGHDT and YYEEEE. This CDR3 has 18 residues. CDR3 nucleotides: TGTGCCAGCAGCGCCGGACTAGCGGTCCCCTCGAGTGGTGATGAGCAGTTCTTC. This translates into CASSAGLAVPSSGDEQFF.

This chain connects TRBV19 to TRBJ1-2; D gene unclear. V was trimmed by 4 bases and J by 0 bases, leaving 15 bases between them. The germline CDR1 and CDR2 sequences are LNHDA and SQIVND (reference sequence). The CDR3 extends over 16 amino acids. The CDR3 loop reads CASSRHEAPTNYGYTF. In nucleotides, the CDR3 is TGTGCCAGTAGTAGACACGAGGCCCCCACTAACTATGGCTACACCTTC.

Only a few counts were recorded for this clonotype. This chain joins TRBV6-5 and TRBJ2-7, with a possible D match to TRBD2 (6 bases). V was cut by 2 bases and J by 4 bases, with 9 bases left in between. The CDR3 runs 13 residues. Germline CDR1 and CDR2: MNHEY and SVGAGI. CDR3 protein: CASSYDGLYEQYF. The CDR3 DNA reads as TGTGCCAGCAGTTACGACGGACTATACGAGCAGTACTTC.

The chain has TRBV20-1 and TRBJ1-6; D unresolved. V gave up 3 bases and J gave up 7 bases, with 10 bases separating them. CDR1 DFQATT and CDR2 SNEGSKA come from the germline V gene (reference sequence). This CDR3 region has 13 residues. CDR3 nucleotide sequence: TGCAGTGCTAGCAACCCCACCAATTCACCCCTCCACTTT. This encodes CSASNPTNSPLHF.

The chain uses TRBV11-2 and TRBJ1-5, with D unresolved. This CDR3 is 16 amino acids long. Germline values: CDR1 SGHAT, CDR2 FQNNGV. Trimming pared 10 bases from V and 0 bases from J, leaving 19 bases between. The DNA of the CDR3 is TGTGCCATTAACCTCACGTCCTGGAATAGCAATCAGCCCCAGCATTTT. It is translated as CAINLTSWNSNQPQHF.